Below are 11 T cell receptor beta chains sequenced from a single sample in a study of blood T cell repertoires in COVID-19. The data were produced by immunoSEQ multiplex PCR, yet TCRdb's version contains in-frame clones alone and is incomplete. The sample lists approximately 44,000 clones; 83% were seen once. The source material was peripheral blood. The source is a human donor in a cohort sampled during active COVID-19.

V is TRBV5-1 and J is TRBJ2-7; 7 bases align to TRBD1. Germline V gene lookup returns CDR1 SGHRS and CDR2 YFSETQ. The CDR3 is made up of 14 amino acids. The J segment lost 3 bases and the V segment lost 1 base, leaving 4 bases of the junction unmatched. The CDR3 is CASSLYRDSYEQYF. CDR3 nucleotide sequence: TGCGCCAGCAGCTTGTACCGGGACAGCTACGAGCAGTACTTC. The full variable domain, completed using reference TRBV5-1 and TRBJ2-7, is KAGVTQTPRYLIKTRGQQVTLSCSPISGHRSVSWYQQTPGQGLQFLFEYFSETQRNKGNFPGRFSGRQFSNSRSEMNVSTLELGDSALYLCASSLYRDSYEQYFGPGTRLTVT.

V is TRBV14 and J is TRBJ2-3, with D possibly TRBD1 on 6 matching bases. Deletions cut 2 bases from V and 1 base from J, with 13 bases between. Per the germline V gene, CDR1 is SGHDN and CDR2 is FVKESK. This CDR3 comprises 16 residues. The CDR3 region is CASSQRTQGGTDTQYF. The CDR3 DNA is TGTGCCAGCAGCCAACGGACACAGGGAGGCACAGATACGCAGTATTTT.

This chain connects TRBV7-8 to TRBJ1-5; no clear D. Germline V lookup: CDR1 SGHVS, CDR2 FQNEAQ. V shed 5 bases and J shed 0 bases, with 14 bases lying between them. The CDR3 spans 16 residues. Written as DNA, the CDR3 is TGTGCCAGCAGCACCCTAGGAGGTCTTAGCAATCAGCCCCAGCATTTT. Its translation: CASSTLGGLSNQPQHF.

This sequence joins TRBV5-4 and TRBJ2-7, with D unresolved. This CDR3 has 15 residues. CDR1 and CDR2 from the germline V gene are SGHNT and YYREEE (reference sequence). With 4 bases removed from V and 3 bases from J, the gap between germline ends came to 17 bases. The CDR3 bases are TGTGCCAGCAGCAGTACCGGGTCCCCTTTCTACGAGCAGTACTTC. It is translated as CASSSTGSPFYEQYF.

V usage is TRBV5-6 and J usage is TRBJ2-5, with TRBD2 identical over 7 bases. This CDR3 region has 14 residues. V lost 4 bases and J lost 1; bases outside the gene matches: 4. Per the germline V gene, CDR1 is SGHDT and CDR2 is YYEEEE. The CDR3 loop reads CASSLGLVQETQYF. The CDR3 region has the DNA TGTGCCAGCAGCCTCGGACTAGTCCAAGAGACCCAGTACTTC.

The chain uses TRBV9 and TRBJ2-7; 11 bases are shared with TRBD1. The CDR3 length is 15 residues. After removal of 2 bases from V and 4 bases from J, the junction contained 5 bases not matched to a gene. Germline values: CDR1 SGDLS, CDR2 YYNGEE. In DNA form, the CDR3 reads TGTGCCAGCAGCGTTTCGGGACAGGGGGTTTACGAGCAGTACTTC. It codes for CASSVSGQGVYEQYF. Looking up the rest from reference TRBV9 and TRBJ2-7 gives the full variable domain: DSGVTQTPKHLITATGQRVTLRCSPRSGDLSVYWYQQSLDQGLQFLIQYYNGEERAKGNILERFSAQQFPDLHSELNLSSLELGDSALYFCASSVSGQGVYEQYFGPGTRLTVT.

The table lists this clone with a count of one. This sequence joins TRBV5-1 and TRBJ1-2; D gene uncertain. Looked up from germline, CDR1 is SGHRS and CDR2 is YFSETQ. The CDR3 sequence is 14 residues long. V lost 4 bases, J lost 2 bases, and 12 bases lay in between. CDR3 sequence (DNA): TGCGCCAGCAGCCCCGGGATTTGGAACTATGGCTACACCTTC. Translating it yields CASSPGIWNYGYTF.

The rearrangement uses TRBV19 and TRBJ1-1; 7 bases fit TRBD1. Germline V lookup: CDR1 LNHDA, CDR2 SQIVND (reference sequence). The CDR3 spans 13 residues. The CDR3 bases are TGTGCTACCAAGGACAGGTCGAACACTGAAGCTTTCTTT. Its protein product is CATKDRSNTEAFF.

The chain combines TRBV7-9 with TRBJ2-1; 8 nucleotides match TRBD1. The V gene end was trimmed by 1 base and the J gene end by 0 bases; junction bases not matched to a gene: 2. Germline V gene lookup returns CDR1 SEHNR and CDR2 FQNEAQ (reference sequence). CDR3 length: 16 residues. CDR3 residues: CASSLGTGISYNEQFF. The DNA for the CDR3 is TGTGCCAGCAGCTTAGGGACAGGGATCTCCTACAATGAGCAGTTCTTC. Full variable domain (missing parts from reference TRBV7-9 and TRBJ2-1): DTGVSQNPRHKITKRGQNVTFRCDPISEHNRLYWYRQTLGQGPEFLTYFQNEAQLEKSRLLSDRFSAERPKGSFSTLEIQRTEQGDSAMYLCASSLGTGISYNEQFFGPGTRLTVL.

The rearrangement uses TRBV9 and TRBJ2-5; 13 bases are a match to TRBD2. Germline V CDR1 and CDR2: SGDLS, YYNGEE. Germline trimming cut 4 bases from V and 3 bases from J; bases unmatched to any gene: 3. There are 15 residues in the CDR3. The CDR3 DNA follows: TGTGCCAGCAGCCTCACTAGCGGGGGGGAAGAGACCCAGTACTTC. This codes for CASSLTSGGEETQYF.

The gene calls are TRBV7-9 and TRBJ2-1; 11 bases fit TRBD2. CDR3 size: 17 residues. The junction had 4 bases not matched to a gene; V was cut back by 3 bases and J by 0 bases. The germline gives CDR1 SEHNR, CDR2 FQNEAQ (reference sequence). CDR3 in amino acids: CASSLGLAASSYNEQFF. The CDR3 DNA is TGTGCCAGCAGCTTGGGACTAGCGGCCAGCTCCTACAATGAGCAGTTCTTC.